A selection of T cell receptor beta chains follows, all from one sample in a study of T cells in Graves' hyperthyroidism and ophthalmopathy. TCRdb itself ran the multiplex PCR reads through MiXCR, one entry per CDR3 protein. The table has hundreds of thousands of distinct CDR3 sequences, around 15% seen once. Sequenced sample: blood. These receptors were obtained from a woman aged 50 to 60 with Graves' ophthalmopathy. Each CDR3 is given without its conserved first and last residue. The order of the fields is J gene, V gene, CDR3 protein.

TRBJ1-2	TRBV3-1	ASSQDVGRVYT
TRBJ2-1	TRBV7-6	ASSLILAGDEQF
TRBJ2-3	TRBV20-1	SASSPVGTDTQY
TRBJ1-2	TRBV25-1	ASSELTENYGYT
TRBJ2-5	TRBV27	ASSAQGAGRETQY
TRBJ2-3	TRBV9	ASSVGSGSGTDTQY
TRBJ1-1	TRBV29-1	SVEMGAVTEAF
TRBJ1-1	TRBV3-1	ASSQGEGGPIIRAF
TRBJ1-2	TRBV7-9	ASSFNSQYGYT
TRBJ2-5	TRBV29-1	SVEYRTQETQY
TRBJ2-7	TRBV6-1	ASSEISSGAYEQY
TRBJ1-2	TRBV6-1	ASSSDRPTNYGYT
TRBJ1-5	TRBV14	ASSQELEDSRNQPQH
TRBJ2-1	TRBV7-6	ASSLEGAGVNINEQF
TRBJ2-1	TRBV11-2	ASSPRGLAVNEQF
TRBJ2-1	TRBV20-1	SARAWGGYNEQF
TRBJ1-1	TRBV20-1	SATRALNTEAF
TRBJ2-7	TRBV7-2	ASSLAWDRSYEQY
TRBJ2-1	TRBV5-1	ASSPGQGAPNEQF
TRBJ2-4	TRBV19	ASSTRRDKNIQY
TRBJ2-2	TRBV12-3/TRBV12-4	ASSLGGRTFNTGELF
TRBJ2-1	TRBV12-3/TRBV12-4	ASRMGGSSGPDEQF
TRBJ2-7	TRBV18	ASSPSTGGEQY
TRBJ2-3	TRBV6-1	ASSEARTSGSEDTQY
TRBJ2-6	TRBV28	ASSFGQGVRSGANVLT
TRBJ2-1	TRBV5-1	ASSSDGSSYNEQF
TRBJ2-1	TRBV19	ASSILAGGVLEQF
TRBJ1-1	TRBV9	ASSDSMGQLNTEAF
TRBJ2-7	TRBV6-1	VTQASTGPVGEQY
TRBJ2-2	TRBV29-1	SVRGSDTGELL
TRBJ2-1	TRBV20-1	SARDGEVEQF
TRBJ2-1	TRBV28	ASSLPGAGGRSEQF
TRBJ1-2	TRBV18	ASSLTQGTYGYT
TRBJ2-5	TRBV3-1	ASTTRSQETQY
TRBJ2-1	TRBV7-9	ASSSNHRDTHEQF
TRBJ2-2	TRBV4-3	ASSQVHGQGIGELF
TRBJ2-4	TRBV7-2	ASSLAQGWGENIQY
TRBJ1-5	TRBV6-2/TRBV6-3	ASSFTPGTGGFQPQH
TRBJ2-2	TRBV9	ASSGPQGLAERNTGELF
TRBJ2-7	TRBV7-2	ASRGGGLTYEQY
TRBJ2-7	TRBV6-1	ASRSYGGHEQY
TRBJ2-7	TRBV14	ASSQIGGQQPPTSGRTYEQY
TRBJ2-1	TRBV7-2	ASSLGGVQIYNEQF
TRBJ1-5	TRBV5-1	ASSGSPSNQPQH
TRBJ2-1	TRBV7-9	ASSLTSGRDEQF
TRBJ2-4	TRBV6-2/TRBV6-3	ASNTNEGPEGNIQY
TRBJ2-7	TRBV20-1	SAAAGTGFEQY
TRBJ1-5	TRBV5-6	ATTRWTGNQPQH
TRBJ1-4	TRBV7-9	ASSSQGAGEKLF
TRBJ2-5	TRBV4-1	ASSQVVAGASFDETQY
TRBJ1-1	TRBV5-1	ASSWGGGTNTEAF
TRBJ2-7	TRBV14	ASSPQELWDYTPYEQY